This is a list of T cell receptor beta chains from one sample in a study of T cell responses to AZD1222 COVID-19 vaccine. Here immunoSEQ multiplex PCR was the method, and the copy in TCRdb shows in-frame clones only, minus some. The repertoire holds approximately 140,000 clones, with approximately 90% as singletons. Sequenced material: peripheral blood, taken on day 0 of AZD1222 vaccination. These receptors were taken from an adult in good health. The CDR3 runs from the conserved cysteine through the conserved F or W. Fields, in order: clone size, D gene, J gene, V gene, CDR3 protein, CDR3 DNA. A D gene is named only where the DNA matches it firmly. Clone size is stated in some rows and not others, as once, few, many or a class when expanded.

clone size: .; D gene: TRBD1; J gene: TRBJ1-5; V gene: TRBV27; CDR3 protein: CASSLGTGDNQPQHF; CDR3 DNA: TGTGCCAGCAGTTTAGGGACAGGGGACAATCAGCCCCAGCATTTT
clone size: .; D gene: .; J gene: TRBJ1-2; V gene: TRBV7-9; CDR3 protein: CASSPGGTAYGYTF; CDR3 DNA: TGTGCCAGCAGCCCGGGAGGAACAGCCTATGGCTACACCTTC
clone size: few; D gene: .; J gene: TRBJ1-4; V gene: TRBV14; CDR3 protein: CASSGVYGEKLFF; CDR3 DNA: TGTGCCAGCAGCGGGGTGTATGGCGAAAAACTGTTTTTT
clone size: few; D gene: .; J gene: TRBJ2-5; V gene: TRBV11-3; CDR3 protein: CASSLFRDGSTQYF; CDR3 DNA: TGTGCCAGCAGCTTATTTCGGGACGGTTCTACCCAGTACTTC
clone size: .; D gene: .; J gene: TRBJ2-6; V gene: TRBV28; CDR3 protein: CASSSRTSPSGANVLTF; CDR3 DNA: TGTGCCAGCAGTTCTCGGACATCCCCATCTGGGGCCAACGTCCTGACTTTC
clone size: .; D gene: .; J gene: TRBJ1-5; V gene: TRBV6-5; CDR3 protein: CASSPGPYQPQHF; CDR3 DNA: TGTGCCAGCAGCCCGGGCCCATATCAGCCCCAGCATTTT
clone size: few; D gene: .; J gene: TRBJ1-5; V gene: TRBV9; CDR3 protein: CASSGGNWNQPQHF; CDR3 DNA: TGTGCCAGCAGCGGGGGAAATTGGAATCAGCCCCAGCATTTT
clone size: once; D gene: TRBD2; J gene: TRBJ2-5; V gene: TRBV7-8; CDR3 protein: CASSFGLAGEKTQYF; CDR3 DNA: TGTGCCAGCAGCTTTGGACTAGCGGGGGAGAAGACCCAGTACTTC
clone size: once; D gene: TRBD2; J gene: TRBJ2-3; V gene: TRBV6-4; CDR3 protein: CASSDSVAGGGTDTQYF; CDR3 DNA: TGTGCCAGCAGTGACTCGGTAGCGGGGGGCGGCACAGATACGCAGTATTTT
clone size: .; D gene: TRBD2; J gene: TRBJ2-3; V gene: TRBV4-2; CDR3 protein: CASSQDLAGGHTQYF; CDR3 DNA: TGTGCCAGCAGCCAAGATTTAGCGGGAGGACATACGCAGTATTTT
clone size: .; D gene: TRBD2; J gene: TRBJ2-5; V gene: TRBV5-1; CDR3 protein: CASSSGSAETQYF; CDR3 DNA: TGCGCCAGCAGTAGCGGGAGTGCGGAGACCCAGTACTTC
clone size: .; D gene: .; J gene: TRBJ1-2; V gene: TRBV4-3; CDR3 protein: CASSQGGGGNYGYTF; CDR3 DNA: TGCGCCAGCAGCCAAGGAGGAGGGGGTAACTATGGCTACACCTTC
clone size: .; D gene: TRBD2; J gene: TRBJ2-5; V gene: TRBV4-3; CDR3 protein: CASSQDSGEGVETQYF; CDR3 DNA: TGCGCCAGCAGCCAAGATAGCGGGGAAGGGGTAGAGACCCAGTACTTC
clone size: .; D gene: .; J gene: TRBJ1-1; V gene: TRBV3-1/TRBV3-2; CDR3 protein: CASSQDGNTEAFF; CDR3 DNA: TGTGCCAGCAGCCAAGATGGGAACACTGAAGCTTTCTTT
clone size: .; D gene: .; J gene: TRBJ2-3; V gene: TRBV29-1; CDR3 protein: CSVGRTDTQYF; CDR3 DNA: TGCAGCGTTGGCAGGACCGATACGCAGTATTTT
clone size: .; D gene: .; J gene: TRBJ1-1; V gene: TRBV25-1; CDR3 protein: CASSVADNTEAFF; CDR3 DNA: TGTGCCAGCAGTGTCGCAGACAACACTGAAGCTTTCTTT
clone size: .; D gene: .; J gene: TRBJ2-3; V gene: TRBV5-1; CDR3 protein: CASSLLAGQTNTQYF; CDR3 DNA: TGCGCCAGCAGCTTGTTGGCAGGCCAGACAAATACGCAGTATTTT
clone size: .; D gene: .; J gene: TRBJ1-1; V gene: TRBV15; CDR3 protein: CATSRAGGLNTEAFF; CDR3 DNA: TGTGCCACCAGCAGAGCTGGGGGGTTGAACACTGAAGCTTTCTTT
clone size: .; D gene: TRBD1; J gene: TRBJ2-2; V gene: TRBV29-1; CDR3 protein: CSVNTRTGGTGELFF; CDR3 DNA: TGCAGCGTAAACACCCGGACAGGGGGCACCGGGGAGCTGTTTTTT
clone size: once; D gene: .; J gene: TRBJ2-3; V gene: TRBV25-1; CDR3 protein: CASSDGSTDTQYF; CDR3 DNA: TGTGCCAGCAGTGACGGCAGCACAGATACGCAGTATTTT
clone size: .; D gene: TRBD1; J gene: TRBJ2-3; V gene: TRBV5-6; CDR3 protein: CASSIPGQGLTDTQYF; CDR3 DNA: TGTGCCAGCAGCATCCCGGGACAGGGACTCACAGATACGCAGTATTTT
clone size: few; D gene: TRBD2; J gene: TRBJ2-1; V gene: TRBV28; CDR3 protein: CASSSLSLAGLGYNEQFF; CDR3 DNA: TGTGCCAGCAGTTCCCTTTCTCTAGCGGGTTTGGGGTACAATGAGCAGTTCTTC
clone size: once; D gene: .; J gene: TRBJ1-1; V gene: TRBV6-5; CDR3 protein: CASRLRVGTEAFF; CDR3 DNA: TGTGCCAGCAGACTCCGGGTGGGCACTGAAGCTTTCTTT
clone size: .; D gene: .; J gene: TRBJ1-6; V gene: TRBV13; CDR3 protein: CASSLTGTNSPLHF; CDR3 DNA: TGTGCCAGCAGCTTAACAGGGACCAATTCACCCCTCCACTTT
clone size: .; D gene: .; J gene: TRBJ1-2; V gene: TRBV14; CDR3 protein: CASSPLGRNYGYTF; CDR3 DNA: TGTGCCAGCAGCCCCCTCGGACGGAACTATGGCTACACCTTC
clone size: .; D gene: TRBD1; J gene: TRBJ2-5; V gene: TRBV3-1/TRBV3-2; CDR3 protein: CASSRPRGQSQETQYF; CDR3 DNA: TGTGCCAGCAGCCGGCCTAGGGGACAGTCCCAAGAGACCCAGTACTTC
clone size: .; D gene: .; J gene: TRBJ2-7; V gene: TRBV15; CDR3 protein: CATSYQTAGEQYF; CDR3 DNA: TGTGCCACCAGCTACCAGACAGCTGGCGAGCAGTACTTC
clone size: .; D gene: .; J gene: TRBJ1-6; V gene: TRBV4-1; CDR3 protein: CASSHSGVPPLHF; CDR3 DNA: TGCGCCAGCAGCCACTCGGGGGTACCACCCCTCCACTTT